Listed below are T cell receptor beta chains from one sample, sequenced in a study of cytomegalovirus exposure and HLA in healthy donors. Some clones are missing from TCRdb's copy, which holds only in-frame ones; the method was immunoSEQ multiplex PCR. Of some 240,000 clones listed, 92% are singletons. The sequencing input was PBMCs. The receptors come from a girl aged 2-10 years in good health and CMV-seronegative. CDR3s include the opening cysteine and the closing phenylalanine or tryptophan. A D gene is named only where the DNA matches it firmly. Some rows mark clone size as missing; the rest say once, few, many or name a class of expanded clone.

clone_size d_call j_call v_call cdr3_aa cdr3_nt
once TRBD2 TRBJ2-3 TRBV6-1 CASSLGLASTDTQYF TGTGCCAGCAGTCTAGGACTAGCGAGCACAGATACGCAGTATTTT
once - TRBJ2-4 TRBV6-7 CAGPRAKNIQYF TGTGCCGGCCCACGAGCCAAAAACATTCAGTACTTC
- TRBD1 TRBJ2-7 TRBV5-1 CASSLGQGPYEQYF TGCGCCAGCAGCTTAGGACAGGGTCCGTACGAGCAGTACTTC
- TRBD1 TRBJ2-7 TRBV5-1 CASSFGDSYEQYF TGCGCCAGCAGCTTTGGGGACAGCTACGAGCAGTACTTC
- - TRBJ1-2 TRBV7-9 CSSSLASSEGYTF TGTTCCAGCAGCTTAGCCTCTTCGGAGGGCTACACCTTC
- TRBD2 TRBJ2-5 TRBV18 CASSPPGLVQETQYF TGTGCCAGCTCACCACCGGGACTAGTCCAAGAGACCCAGTACTTC
- - TRBJ1-5 TRBV19 CASSLIGGADQPQHF TGTGCCAGTAGTCTCATAGGGGGGGCGGATCAGCCCCAGCATTTT
- - TRBJ2-7 TRBV7-9 CASSLSGSEQYF TGTGCCAGCAGCTTATCGGGATCCGAGCAGTACTTC
- - TRBJ2-3 TRBV9 CASSGATDTQYF TGTGCCAGCAGCGGGGCAACAGATACGCAGTATTTT
- TRBD1 TRBJ2-1 TRBV29-1 CSVVGTGTDNEQFF TGCAGCGTCGTCGGGACAGGGACGGACAATGAGCAGTTCTTC
- - TRBJ2-7 TRBV13 CASSAGRRYEQYF TGTGCCAGCAGCGCGGGGAGGCGCTACGAGCAGTACTTC